The clone carrying this TCR beta chain was counted at least ten times. This record belongs to a study of metastatic and nonmetastatic thyroid tumors. MiXCR re-clonotyped the PCR reads for TCRdb. Among 35,000 to 55,000 clones, approximately 26% were seen once, and the ten largest hold approximately 3.5%. Ahead of thyroid surgery, no patient had received treatment of any kind. CDR1 MNHEY and CDR2 SVGEGT come from the germline V gene. V lost 5 bases, J lost 5 bases, and 7 bases lay in between. This CDR3 has 12 residues. This receptor was identified in a male donor with papillary thyroid cancer or a benign thyroid nodule (not recorded which). Some clones in this sample may be carry-over from other donors' samples. Specimen: blood. The rearrangement joins TRBV6-2 or TRBV6-3 to TRBJ2-1, with D perhaps matching TRBD1 (5 bases). CDR3 amino acids: CASSATDNEQFF. In DNA, the CDR3 is TGTGCCAGCAGTGCGACAGACAATGAGCAGTTCTTC.